This T cell receptor (beta chain) appears in the sequencing data of a study of T-cell reconstitution after alpha-beta-depleted transplantation in children (dated by TCRdb to between 2015 and 2016). Turning to the overall study: Using TCR repertoire profiling, the study followed T-cell immune reconstitution in a quantitative way in children after TCRalphabeta/CD19-depleted allogeneic hematopoietic cell transplantation. Overall study results and their limits: The apparently early recovery of alphabetaT-cell counts about two months after transplant reportedly depended on only several hundred rapidly expanded clones that came from non-depleted graft cells. The frequencies of hyperexpanded clones fell over the following months, and after one year, T-cell counts and TCRbeta diversity were mostly attributed to newly produced T cells. In some patients, the high TCRbeta diversity seen at day 60 was put down to recipient T cells and intrathymic progenitors that had survived conditioning.

As encoded in the germline V gene, CDR1 is MNHEY while CDR2 is SVGEGT. Ends trimmed: V by 7 bases, J by 5 bases; bases unmatched to a gene: 7. Counted from cysteine to phenylalanine, this CDR3 has 14 amino acids. Only the CDR3 DNA stays, 42 bases, in frame from base 1. A note on this clonotype: No antigen is known for it. Base-call qualities are not available, and no considerably larger clone is one nucleotide away.

Library preparation employed PCR. For sequencing, an Illumina HiSeq 2500 was employed. To normalize quantification of the TCRbeta repertoire, the TCR libraries were built with molecular barcoding that relied on unique molecular identifiers. The public reads were run again by TCRdb, first through fastp at Q25 and then through MiXCR, and only productive beta chains were kept. Merged by CDR3 protein, the rows form single entries marked with the most common genes and DNA. The table for this sample lists around 800,000 distinct CDR3 sequences; roughly 15% of them were counted only once. The ten largest make up roughly 5% of the sample. Per the publication, the treatment or condition label means: allogeneic hematopoietic cell transplantation with graft depleted of TCRalphabeta T cells and CD19 B cells. The children who served as transplant recipients had been given grafts of TCRalphabeta/CD19-depleted allogeneic hematopoietic cells.

The V gene is TRBV6-2 or TRBV6-3 and the J gene is TRBJ2-7; TRBD2 agrees with 11 junctional bases. The material sequenced was PBMCs, mostly from graft donor cells, taken 360 days after TCRalphabeta/CD19-depleted stem cell transplant. This clonotype was sampled from a male patient younger than 18 who had a stem cell transplant for acute lymphoblastic leukemia, so the T cells may come from the graft donor. The CDR3 corresponds to CASIQLAGDHEQYF. The nucleotide sequence reads as follows: TGTGCCAGCATCCAACTAGCGGGAGACCACGAGCAGTACTTC.